This T cell receptor beta chain stems from a study of cytomegalovirus exposure and HLA in healthy donors (TCRdb year 2017). Background on the whole study: An earlier analysis of approximately 550 of the donors reported about 250 Gb of sequence data and more than 90 million unique TCR beta sequences from about 180 million T cells. An early release that covered 640 HLA-typed donors contained approximately 300 gigabases of sequencing data and 65 million to 100 million unique TCR sequences. Of the 350 to 450 genotyped donors, 65% to 90% fell in the genetic ancestry cluster associated with self-reported Caucasian donors. The study was designed to test whether signatures of past pathogen exposure could be identified by cataloging public T cell receptors. The study profiled the T cell repertoires of under 700 subjects by immunosequencing and related them to cytomegalovirus serostatus. Along with the approximately 700-subject first cohort, a separate validation cohort of over 90 different subjects was used. To predict cytomegalovirus infection status, the study brought together high-throughput TCR immunosequencing, statistical association of individual TCRs with disease status, and machine learning. A later analysis re-examined previously published TCR beta repertoires from around 670 donors and added high-resolution HLA genotyping to investigate patterns of TCR occurrence. Rather than using new phenotypic data, the later analysis identified candidate immune exposures from TCR beta sequences and from how often those sequences occurred across donors. In an earlier analysis of 587 of the donors, high-throughput TCR beta sequencing was used to judge whether each TCR beta V gene segment behaved as functional or pseudogenic. Alongside the repertoire data, information on donor age, sex, ethnicity and CMV serostatus was compiled. In a later genetic analysis, genome-wide SNP genotypes for about 55% of the roughly 700 donors were used, and that subset was treated as a discovery cohort. All discovery cohort repertoires had been generated on a single sequencing platform. HLA typing included class I and class II loci at four-digit resolution. Typing coverage differed by locus: A, B, C, DRB1 and DQB1 were typed in roughly 620-630 donors, DQA1 in 522, DPA1 in 600 to 610, and DPB1 in 472. Roughly five DR-DQ haplotypes were handled as single units for association and clustering, since linkage in the cohort was strong. Across some 400 genotyped donors of the cohort, an average of about 200,000 unique TCR beta nucleotide sequences per donor were sequenced, and roughly 20% of those sequences were non-productive. Overall results and qualifications from the work: Linkage disequilibrium might explain the correlated functional status among segregating V segments, but an unknown experimental factor could not be excluded. Because HLA typing was unavailable for some donors at each locus, only the typed subset was used in association tests. In a later genetic analysis, fewer N-insertions in productive TCRs were reported among donors in an Asian-associated ancestry cluster than the approximately 670-donor mean. In the study, roughly 160 TCR beta chains were listed as associated with cytomegalovirus. Compared with equally common non-associated chains, HLA-associated TCR beta chains in a later analysis were more clonally expanded and had lower generation probabilities. The cohort was sequenced for TCR beta chains only, and without alpha or paired-chain data the features that could be detected were limited. An association between a missense DCLRE1C variant and V-gene and J-gene trimming of TCR beta chains was found in a later genetic analysis and replicated in an independent cohort. According to the authors, the approach could potentially be generalized to other disease states and immunological phenotypes. Across donors, most TCR sequences were observed very rarely, whereas some public TCRs were present in many individuals. Specific HLA alleles were associated with more than 15,000 TCR beta sequences at a false discovery rate of 0.05 in a later analysis. Cytomegalovirus status was reported to be diagnosed by the classifier with high specificity and sensitivity in both the original and validation cohorts. Strong co-occurrence of HLA alleles, especially DR and DQ, made assigning TCR associations to individual alleles difficult. A further reported finding was that TCR beta sequences accurately predicted the HLA-A and HLA-B alleles for most subjects in the first cohort. Because counts were too low, roughly 18 rarely observed V segments, including chromosome 9 orphons, were left out of the earlier analysis of approximately 500 of the donors. A group of highly shared sequence variants was considered likely to be a technical artifact of the sequencing pipeline. According to a later analysis, parvovirus B19, influenza, CMV and Epstein-Barr virus appeared linked to several top co-occurrence clusters. A later analysis found that TCR association rates varied across HLA loci, with DRB1 alleles showing the most associated TCRs and HLA-C alleles the fewest. In an earlier analysis of 450 to 750 of the donors, most TCR beta V segments appeared in productive rearrangements about 87% or about 30% of the time, broadly matching IMGT annotations. A few of the identified cytomegalovirus-associated TCR beta chains were confirmed in vitro to be specific for cytomegalovirus antigens. For the cohort, immune exposure information was limited to CMV serostatus. According to a later analysis, most CMV-associated TCR beta chains appeared to be HLA-restricted, and the HLA associations seemed to be driven largely by CMV exposure. The presence/absence analyses assumed that sequencing depth was roughly uniform across donors, and that assumption may not be true.

The library was prepared using the immunoSEQ multiplex PCR assay. For the multiplex PCR, a mixture combining 60 forward primers for TCR Vbeta segments and 13 reverse primers for TCR Jbeta segments was used. Amplification of the CDR3 region of rearranged TCR beta genes was performed with a multiplex PCR assay on genomic DNA. On the Illumina HiSeq System, the amplified TCR beta libraries were sequenced as 87-base-pair reads. The study's own analysis went as follows. In a later analysis, tens of millions of unique TCR beta chains were counted across the 500 to 850 repertoires, and approximately 11 million of these chains were shared by at least two donors. To remove PCR and sequencing errors, raw reads were error-corrected and collapsed into unique sequences using a nearest-neighbor algorithm that merged closely related sequences. V, D and J gene segments were assigned by aligning CDR3 sequences to IMGT reference sequences. For a sequence to be retained, a match of at least six nucleotides was required to both a V gene segment and a J gene segment. A rearrangement counted as productive if the CDR3 had no stop codons and remained in frame with V and J, and every other rearrangement counted as non-productive. CDR3 was defined by IMGT convention, running from the second conserved V-encoded cysteine to the conserved J-encoded phenylalanine. In an earlier analysis of more than 550 of the donors, sequences lacking an unambiguous match to a single V gene segment were excluded. An earlier analysis of under 750 of the donors called V segments functional above 56.7% productive rearrangements and segregating when the between-donor standard deviation exceeded 5%. A statistical classification framework was built for diagnosing cytomegalovirus status from the catalog of TCR beta chain sequences. In a later analysis, V and J genes were assigned by comparing TCR nucleotide sequences against IMGT/GENE-DB human TR gene sequences. Using the TCRdist pipeline, a later analysis assigned CDR3 sequences along with most-parsimonious VDJ recombination scenarios. In a later analysis, each TCR beta chain was defined by its CDR3 amino acid sequence together with its V-gene family, and reads without a unique V-gene family were excluded. In a later analysis, approximately 590 highly shared, low-generation-probability nucleotide sequences were removed to address suspected cross-contamination and a sequencing artifact. In a later analysis, a clonal expansion index for each public chain was calculated from normalized within-repertoire ranks of inferred template counts. A later analysis computed generation probabilities with a VDJ recombination model fitted to out-of-frame rearrangements, and checked the results against IGoR. Hypergeometric tests were used in a later analysis to score TCR-TCR, TCR-HLA and TCR-CMV co-occurrence, with a repertoire-size bias correction applied to the TCR pairs. To estimate false discovery rates, a later analysis permuted the HLA or CMV assignments 20 times. In a later analysis, co-occurring TCRs were grouped using DBSCAN, with TCRdist sequence similarity added in when clustering inside HLA-allele-positive subsets. Co-occurrence clustering excluded repertoires with fewer than 30,000 or more than 120,000 public chains, plus five with anomalous nucleotide sharing. The immuneACCESS repertoire file appears here via TCRdb, limited to in-frame rearrangements. These files lack a portion of the clones; in checked studies, under half of the deficit traces to unresolved V genes, and the cause of the others is not known. For V, J and clone size, that table is used; D and trimming come from the DNA. Recorded for this sample are 110,000 or so clones; roughly 72% of them occurred a single time. In total, the top ten clones hold roughly 12% of the sample.

Details on this clone: No cognate antigen has been identified for it. No qualities accompany the bases; no much larger clone lies one base away.

The cohort consisted of 670 or so healthy bone marrow donors. Cohort members were all nominally healthy when sampled, although unrecorded immune exposures were likely present. The donor was CMV seropositive and was included in the group of approximately 300 seropositive cohort members. A peripheral blood sample was provided by each donor, and peripheral blood mononuclear cells were used for TCR beta sequencing. The Qiagen DNeasy Blood Extraction Kit was used to extract genomic DNA from the blood cell samples. The sample taken for sequencing was PBMCs. This TCR came from a woman aged 45 to 65 in good health and CMV-seropositive.

The DNA is TGCAGCGTTGGTTTAGGGGTCGAGGAGGGTCAGCCCCAGCATTTT. It translates as CSVGLGVEEGQPQHF. This receptor chain uses TRBV29-1 and TRBJ1-5, and possibly TRBD1, on 5 matching bases. Sequences SQVTM (CDR1) and ANQGSEA (CDR2) are obtained from the germline V gene. A distance of 19 bases separates the germline ends of V and J, which lose 4 bases and 6 bases respectively. Including the terminal cysteine and phenylalanine, the CDR3 comprises 15 residues. Of the read, only the CDR3 DNA is kept; its 45 bases are in frame from base 1.